This TCR beta chain was sequenced in a study of blood T cell repertoires in COVID-19. The trim removed 2 bases at V and 4 bases at J, leaving 2 bases unmatched. This CDR3 is built from 14 residues. In germline, CDR1 is MNHEY, CDR2 SVGAGI. Regarding this clone: Other DNA sequences from this sample encode an identical CDR3 as well.

Profiled with immunoSEQ multiplex PCR; TCRdb holds only in-frame clones, not every one. The sample lists some 180,000 clones; 87% were seen once. Sequenced input: peripheral blood. The chain employs TRBV6-5 and TRBJ2-1; TRBD2 matches at 7 bases. This TCR was sampled from a man aged 55 to 70 with active or convalescent COVID-19. This chain's CDR3 is CASSYSGVYNEQFF. Written as DNA, the CDR3 is TGTGCCAGCAGTTACAGCGGGGTTTACAATGAGCAGTTCTTC.